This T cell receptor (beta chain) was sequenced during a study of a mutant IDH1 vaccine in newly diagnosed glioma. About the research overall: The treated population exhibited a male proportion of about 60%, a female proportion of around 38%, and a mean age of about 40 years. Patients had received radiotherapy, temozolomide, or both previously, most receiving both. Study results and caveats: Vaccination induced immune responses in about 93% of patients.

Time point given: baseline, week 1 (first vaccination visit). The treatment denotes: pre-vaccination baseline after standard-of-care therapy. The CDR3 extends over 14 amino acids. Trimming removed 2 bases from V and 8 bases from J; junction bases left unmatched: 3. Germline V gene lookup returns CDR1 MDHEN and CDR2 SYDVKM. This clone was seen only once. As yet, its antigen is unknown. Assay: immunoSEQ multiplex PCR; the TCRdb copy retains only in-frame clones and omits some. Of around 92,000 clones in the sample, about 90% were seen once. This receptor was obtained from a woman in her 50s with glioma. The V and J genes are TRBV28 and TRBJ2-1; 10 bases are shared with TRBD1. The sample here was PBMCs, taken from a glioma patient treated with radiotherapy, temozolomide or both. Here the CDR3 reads CASSLGTGVHEQFF. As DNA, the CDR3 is TGTGCCAGCAGTTTAGGGACAGGGGTCCATGAGCAGTTCTTC. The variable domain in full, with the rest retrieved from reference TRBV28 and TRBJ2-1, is DVKVTQSSRYLVKRTGEKVFLECVQDMDHENMFWYRQDPGLGLRLIYFSYDVKMKEKGDIPEGYSVSREKKERFSLILESASTNQTSMYLCASSLGTGVHEQFFGPGTRLTVL.